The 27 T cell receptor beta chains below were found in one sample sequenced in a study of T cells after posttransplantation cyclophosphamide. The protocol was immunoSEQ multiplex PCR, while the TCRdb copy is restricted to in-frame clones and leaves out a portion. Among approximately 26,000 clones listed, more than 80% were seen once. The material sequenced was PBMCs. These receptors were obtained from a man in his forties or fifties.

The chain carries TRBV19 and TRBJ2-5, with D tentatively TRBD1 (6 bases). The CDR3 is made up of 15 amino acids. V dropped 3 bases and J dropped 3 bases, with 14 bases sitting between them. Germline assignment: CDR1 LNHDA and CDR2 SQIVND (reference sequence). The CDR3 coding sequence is TGTGCCAGTAGTATTACAGGGACACCCGAAGAGACCCAGTACTTC. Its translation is CASSITGTPEETQYF.

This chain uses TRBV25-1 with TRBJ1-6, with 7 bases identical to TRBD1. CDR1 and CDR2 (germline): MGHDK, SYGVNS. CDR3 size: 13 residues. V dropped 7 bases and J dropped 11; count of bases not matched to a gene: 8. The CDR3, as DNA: TGTGCCAGCACCGACAGGGACTGGGCACCCCTCCACTTT. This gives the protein CASTDRDWAPLHF.

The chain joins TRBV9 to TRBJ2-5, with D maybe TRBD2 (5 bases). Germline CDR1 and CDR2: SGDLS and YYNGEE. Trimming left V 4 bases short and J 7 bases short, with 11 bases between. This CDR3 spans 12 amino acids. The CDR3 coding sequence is TGTGCCAGCAGCCCTCCACGGGGGACCCAGTACTTC. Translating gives CASSPPRGTQYF.

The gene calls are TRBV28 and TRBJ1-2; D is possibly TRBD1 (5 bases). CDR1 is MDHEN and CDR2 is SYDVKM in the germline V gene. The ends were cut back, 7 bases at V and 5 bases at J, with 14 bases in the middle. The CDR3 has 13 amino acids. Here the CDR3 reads CASTNWGRYGYTF. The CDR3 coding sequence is TGTGCCAGCACCAACTGGGGGAGGTATGGCTACACCTTC.

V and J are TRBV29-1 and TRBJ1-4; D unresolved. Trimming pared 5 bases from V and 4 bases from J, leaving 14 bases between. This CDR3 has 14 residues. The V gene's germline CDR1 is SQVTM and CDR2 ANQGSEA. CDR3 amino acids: CSVLLPEVNEKLFF. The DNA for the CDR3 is TGCAGCGTTCTCCTCCCTGAGGTTAATGAAAAACTGTTTTTT.

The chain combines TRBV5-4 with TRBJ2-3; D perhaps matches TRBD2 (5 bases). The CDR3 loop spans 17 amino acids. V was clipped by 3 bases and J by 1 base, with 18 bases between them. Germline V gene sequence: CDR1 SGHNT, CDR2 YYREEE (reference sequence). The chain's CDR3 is CASSSMILGGGTDTQYF. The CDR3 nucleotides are TGTGCCAGCAGCTCGATGATACTCGGAGGAGGCACAGATACGCAGTATTTT.

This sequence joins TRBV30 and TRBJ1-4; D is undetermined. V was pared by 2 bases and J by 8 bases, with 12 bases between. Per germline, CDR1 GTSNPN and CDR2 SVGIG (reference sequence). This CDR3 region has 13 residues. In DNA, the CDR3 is TGTGCCTGGAGTCGGTCGAGCGGGGAAAAACTGTTTTTT. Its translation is CAWSRSSGEKLFF.

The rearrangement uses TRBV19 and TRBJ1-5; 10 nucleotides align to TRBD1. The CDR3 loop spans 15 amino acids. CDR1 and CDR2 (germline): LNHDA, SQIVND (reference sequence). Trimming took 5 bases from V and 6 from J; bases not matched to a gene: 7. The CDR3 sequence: CASSHGTGETQPQHF. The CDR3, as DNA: TGTGCCAGTAGTCATGGGACAGGGGAGACTCAGCCCCAGCATTTT.

CDR3 nucleotide sequence: TGTGCCAGCAGCTTGTTTTCGACAGGGTTAACCGGGGAGCTGTTTTTT. Protein product: CASSLFSTGLTGELFF. The chain is built from TRBV7-9 and TRBJ2-2, with 7 bases fitting TRBD1. The V gene end was trimmed by 3 bases and the J gene end by 5 bases; junction bases not matched to a gene: 9. The CDR3 has 16 residues. Germline V gene lookup returns CDR1 SEHNR and CDR2 FQNEAQ (reference sequence).

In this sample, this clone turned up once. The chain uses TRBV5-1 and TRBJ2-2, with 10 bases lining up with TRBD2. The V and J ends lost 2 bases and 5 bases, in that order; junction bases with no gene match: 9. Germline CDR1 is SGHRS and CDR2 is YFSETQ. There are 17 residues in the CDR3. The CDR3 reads CASSLRSGRADTGELFF. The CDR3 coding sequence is TGCGCCAGCAGCTTACGGAGCGGGAGGGCCGATACCGGGGAGCTGTTTTTT.

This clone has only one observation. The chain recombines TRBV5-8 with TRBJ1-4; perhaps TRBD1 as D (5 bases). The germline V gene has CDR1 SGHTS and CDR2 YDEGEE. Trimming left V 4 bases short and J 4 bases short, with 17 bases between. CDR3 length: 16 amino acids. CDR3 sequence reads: CASSLAEGRGNEKLFF. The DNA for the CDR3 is TGTGCCAGCAGCCTCGCGGAGGGGAGGGGTAATGAAAAACTGTTTTTT.

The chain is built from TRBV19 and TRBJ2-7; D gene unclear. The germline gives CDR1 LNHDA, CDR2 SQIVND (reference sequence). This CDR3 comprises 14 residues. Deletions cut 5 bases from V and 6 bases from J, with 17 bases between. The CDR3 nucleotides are TGTGCCAGTAGTTGGAGTCAGCCTGGCGGCGAGCAGTACTTC. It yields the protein CASSWSQPGGEQYF. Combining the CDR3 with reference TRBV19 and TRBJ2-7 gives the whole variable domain DGGITQSPKYLFRKEGQNVTLSCEQNLNHDAMYWYRQDPGQGLRLIYYSQIVNDFQKGDIAEGYSVSREKKESFPLTVTSAQKNPTAFYLCASSWSQPGGEQYFGPGTRLTVT.

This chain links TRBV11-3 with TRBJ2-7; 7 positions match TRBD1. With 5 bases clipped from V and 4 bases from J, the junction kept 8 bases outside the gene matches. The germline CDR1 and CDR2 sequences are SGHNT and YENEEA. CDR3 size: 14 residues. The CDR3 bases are TGTGCCAGCAGCGGTCACAGGGGAAATTACGAGCAGTACTTC. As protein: CASSGHRGNYEQYF.

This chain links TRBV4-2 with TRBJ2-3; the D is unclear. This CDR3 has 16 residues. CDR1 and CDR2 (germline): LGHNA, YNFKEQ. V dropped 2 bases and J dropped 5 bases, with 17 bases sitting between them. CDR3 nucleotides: TGTGCCAGCAGCCAAAAAGCTTCCCTCCGCGGAGATACGCAGTATTTT. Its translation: CASSQKASLRGDTQYF.

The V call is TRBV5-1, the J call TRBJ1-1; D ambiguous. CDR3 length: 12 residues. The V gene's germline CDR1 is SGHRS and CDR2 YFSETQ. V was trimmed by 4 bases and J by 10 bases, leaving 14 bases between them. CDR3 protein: CASSQDGVRAFF. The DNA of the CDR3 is TGCGCCAGCAGCCAGGACGGGGTGAGAGCTTTCTTT.

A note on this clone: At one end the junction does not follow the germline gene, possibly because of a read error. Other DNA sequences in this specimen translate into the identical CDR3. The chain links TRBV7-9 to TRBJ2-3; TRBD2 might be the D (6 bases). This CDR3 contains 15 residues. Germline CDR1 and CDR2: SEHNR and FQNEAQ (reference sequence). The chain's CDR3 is CASSRTGGSTDTQYF. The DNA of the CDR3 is TGTGCCAGCAGCCGCACCGGGGGTAGCACAGATACGCAGTACTTT.

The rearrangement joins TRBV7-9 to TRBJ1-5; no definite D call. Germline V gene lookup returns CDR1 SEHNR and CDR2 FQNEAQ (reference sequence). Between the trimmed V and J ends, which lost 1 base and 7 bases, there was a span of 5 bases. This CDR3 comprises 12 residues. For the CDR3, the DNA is TGTGCCAGCAGCTTAGATTTACAGCCCCAGCATTTT. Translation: CASSLDLQPQHF.

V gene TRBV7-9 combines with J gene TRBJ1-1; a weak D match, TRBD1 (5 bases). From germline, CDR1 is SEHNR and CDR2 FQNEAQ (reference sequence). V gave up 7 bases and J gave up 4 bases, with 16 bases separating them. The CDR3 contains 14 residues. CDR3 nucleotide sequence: TGTGCCAGCAACACAATTTCAAGGGGCACTGAAGCTTTCTTT. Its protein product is CASNTISRGTEAFF.

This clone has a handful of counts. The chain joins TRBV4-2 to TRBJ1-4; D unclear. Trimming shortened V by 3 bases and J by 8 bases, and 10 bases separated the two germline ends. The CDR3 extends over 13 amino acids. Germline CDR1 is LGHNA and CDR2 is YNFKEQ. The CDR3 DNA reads TGTGCCAGCAGCCAGAGTGTACGGGAAAAACTGTTTTTT. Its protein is CASSQSVREKLFF.

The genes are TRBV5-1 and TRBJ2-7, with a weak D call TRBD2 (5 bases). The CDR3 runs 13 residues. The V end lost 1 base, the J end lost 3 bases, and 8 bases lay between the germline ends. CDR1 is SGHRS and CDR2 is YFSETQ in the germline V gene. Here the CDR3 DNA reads TGCGCCAGCAGCTTGTTCGCGGGCTACGAGCAGTACTTC. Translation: CASSLFAGYEQYF.

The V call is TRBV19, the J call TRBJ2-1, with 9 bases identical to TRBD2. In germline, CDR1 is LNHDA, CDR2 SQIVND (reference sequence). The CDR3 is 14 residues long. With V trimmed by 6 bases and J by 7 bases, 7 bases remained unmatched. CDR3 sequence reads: CASSSSGRSNEQFF. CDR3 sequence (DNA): TGTGCCAGTAGCAGTAGCGGGAGATCGAATGAGCAGTTCTTC.

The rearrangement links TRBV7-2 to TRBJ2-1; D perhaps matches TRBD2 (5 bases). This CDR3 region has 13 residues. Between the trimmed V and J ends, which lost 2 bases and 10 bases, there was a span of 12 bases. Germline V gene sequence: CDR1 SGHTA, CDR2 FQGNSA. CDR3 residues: CASSLLRRHEQFF. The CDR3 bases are TGTGCCAGCAGCTTACTCAGGAGGCACGAGCAGTTCTTC.

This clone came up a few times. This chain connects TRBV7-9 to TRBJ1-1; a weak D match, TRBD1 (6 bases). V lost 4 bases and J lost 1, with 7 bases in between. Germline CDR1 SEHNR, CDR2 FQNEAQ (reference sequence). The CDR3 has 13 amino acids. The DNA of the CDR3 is TGTGCCAGCAGCTGGACAGCGAACACTGAAGCTTTCTTT. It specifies CASSWTANTEAFF.

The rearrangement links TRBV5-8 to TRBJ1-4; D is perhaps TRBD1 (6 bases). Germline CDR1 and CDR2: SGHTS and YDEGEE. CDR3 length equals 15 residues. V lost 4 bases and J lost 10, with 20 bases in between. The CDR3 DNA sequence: TGTGCCAGCAGCCGTACGACAGGACGGACAGCAAAACTGTTTTTT. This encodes CASSRTTGRTAKLFF.

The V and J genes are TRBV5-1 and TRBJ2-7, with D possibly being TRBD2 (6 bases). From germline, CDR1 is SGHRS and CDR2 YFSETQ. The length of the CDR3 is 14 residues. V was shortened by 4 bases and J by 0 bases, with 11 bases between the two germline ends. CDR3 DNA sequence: TGCGCCAGCAGCGAGCCGGGAGCCTCCTACGAGCAGTACTTC. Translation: CASSEPGASYEQYF.

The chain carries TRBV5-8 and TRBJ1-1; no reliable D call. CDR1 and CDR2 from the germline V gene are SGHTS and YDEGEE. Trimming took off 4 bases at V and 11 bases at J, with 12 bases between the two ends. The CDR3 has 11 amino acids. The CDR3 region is CASSVGSRAFF. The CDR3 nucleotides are TGTGCCAGCAGCGTTGGGAGTAGGGCTTTCTTT. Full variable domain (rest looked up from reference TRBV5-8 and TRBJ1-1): EAGVTQSPTHLIKTRGQQATLRCSPISGHTSVYWYQQALGLGLQFLLWYDEGEERNRGNFPPRFSGRQFPNYSSELNVNALELEDSALYLCASSVGSRAFFGQGTRLTVV.

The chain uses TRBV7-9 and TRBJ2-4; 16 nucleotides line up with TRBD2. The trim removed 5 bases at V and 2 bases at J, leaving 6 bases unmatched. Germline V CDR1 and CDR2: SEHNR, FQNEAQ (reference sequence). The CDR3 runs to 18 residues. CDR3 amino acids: CASSPGTSGRGTKNIQYF. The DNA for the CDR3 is TGTGCCAGCAGCCCCGGGACTAGCGGGAGGGGGACCAAAAACATTCAGTACTTC.